Below, one T cell receptor (beta chain) is given with its context. CD45RO-negative, CCR7-positively selected cells formed the naive CD8 fraction, excluding terminally differentiated effector memory CD45RA+ cells. The sample comes from a study of shared clonotypes between healthy human individuals. Produced via immunoSEQ multiplex PCR; TCRdb's table is partial and in-frame only. The sample holds millions of clones, about 93% seen once. The CDR3 totals 15 residues. Looked up from germline, CDR1 is SGHDT and CDR2 is YYEEEE. V lost 4 bases and J lost 15; bases outside the gene matches: 17. Sequences were obtained from naive CD8+ T cells from PBMCs. This receptor was identified in a man younger than 30 in good health. Some clones in this sample may be carry-over from other donors' samples. V usage is TRBV5-6 and J usage is TRBJ2-1, with TRBD2 matching over 9 bases. As DNA, the CDR3 is TGTGCCAGCAGCCCCTTGGGGGCGGGAGGGCCGGTTCGGTTCTTC. Amino acid sequence: CASSPLGAGGPVRFF.